Presented here are 4 T cell receptor beta chains from one specimen sequenced in a study of STAT5B mutations in CD4+ large granular lymphocyte leukemia. The assay was immunoSEQ multiplex PCR, and TCRdb's table has in-frame clones only and misses some. The sample contains fewer than 45,000 clones, roughly 83% of which appear only once. Sample: CD4+ T cells from blood buffy coats. Receptors were obtained from a human donor in good health.

The chain uses TRBV9 and TRBJ2-1, with D perhaps matching TRBD2 (5 bases). The CDR3 length is 15 residues. Trimming pared 2 bases from V and 4 bases from J, leaving 13 bases between. The germline CDR1 and CDR2 sequences are SGDLS and YYNGEE. The CDR3 DNA sequence: TGTGCCAGCAGCGTGTTTCAGGACTCGTACAATGAGCAGTTCTTC. Protein product: CASSVFQDSYNEQFF.

The V and J genes are TRBV7-2 and TRBJ2-1, with D perhaps TRBD1 or TRBD2 (5 bases each). Trimming removed 1 base from V and 0 bases from J, with 10 bases in between. Germline V gives CDR1 SGHTA, CDR2 FQGNSA. The CDR3 is 16 amino acids. This CDR3 reads CASSLVGDPSYNEQFF. CDR3 in DNA: TGTGCCAGCAGCTTAGTGGGGGATCCCTCCTACAATGAGCAGTTCTTC. The full variable domain, completed using reference TRBV7-2 and TRBJ2-1, is GAGVSQSPSNKVTEKGKDVELRCDPISGHTALYWYRQSLGQGLEFLIYFQGNSAPDKSGLPSDRFSAERTGGSVSTLTIQRTQQEDSAVYLCASSLVGDPSYNEQFFGPGTRLTVL.

The CDR3 sequence: CASSRDGSTGELFF. CDR3 nucleotide sequence: TGTGCCAGCAGCCGGGACGGTAGCACCGGGGAGCTGTTTTTT. V and J are TRBV7-7 and TRBJ2-2; D is tentatively TRBD1 or TRBD2 (5 bases each). Germline V gene sequence: CDR1 SSHAT, CDR2 FNYEAQ (reference sequence). CDR3 length: 14 residues. The V and J ends lost 5 bases and 4 bases respectively, with 11 bases between them.

This chain links TRBV2 with TRBJ2-7; 7 bases align to TRBD1. V lost 8 bases to trimming and J lost 6 bases; unmatched junction nucleotides: 7. The germline V gene encodes CDR1 SNHLY and CDR2 FYNNEI. The CDR3 loop spans 12 amino acids. The CDR3 sequence: CASSEGAVEQYF. The CDR3 DNA is TGTGCCAGCTCCGAGGGGGCGGTCGAGCAGTACTTC.